These T cell receptor beta chains were read from a single sample in a study of T cells after yellow fever vaccination. From the 5' RACE reads, TCRdb called clonotypes with MiXCR, one entry per CDR3 protein. The sample includes fewer than 100,000 distinct CDR3 sequences, about 6% of them seen just once. Sequenced material: CD8+ T cells sorted from PBMCs, taken 10 days after the yellow fever booster vaccination. These receptors were collected from a man in his late teens or twenties who received the YFV17D yellow fever vaccine. Each CDR3 is given with its conserved first and last residue. The order of the fields is D gene, J gene, V gene, clone size, CDR3 protein, CDR3 DNA. D genes are given only for firm matches. Only part of the rows carry a size: once, few, many, or a class if the clone is expanded.

D: -
J: TRBJ1-5
V: TRBV6-2/TRBV6-3
size: -
CDR3: CASSYLQGPSNQPQHF
DNA: TGTGCCAGCAGTTACCTCCAGGGACCTAGCAATCAGCCCCAGCATTTT

D: -
J: TRBJ2-3
V: TRBV5-1
size: many
CDR3: CASSLEGQSADTQYF
DNA: TGCGCCAGCAGCTTGGAGGGGCAAAGCGCAGATACGCAGTATTTT

D: TRBD1
J: TRBJ1-6
V: TRBV5-6
size: -
CDR3: CASRSGTGYSPLHF
DNA: TGTGCCAGCAGATCCGGGACAGGGTATTCACCCCTCCACTTT

D: -
J: TRBJ1-4
V: TRBV9
size: few
CDR3: CASSRFGGPKLFF
DNA: TGTGCCAGCAGCCGCTTTGGGGGACCCAAACTGTTTTTT

D: -
J: TRBJ1-6
V: TRBV4-3
size: -
CDR3: CASSQEEGTGNSPLHF
DNA: TGCGCCAGCAGCCAAGAAGAAGGCACGGGAAATTCACCCCTCCACTTT

D: TRBD1
J: TRBJ1-1
V: TRBV7-6
size: few
CDR3: CASSYRTGAEAFF
DNA: TGTGCCAGCAGCTACCGGACAGGGGCTGAAGCTTTCTTT

D: TRBD2
J: TRBJ2-3
V: TRBV10-3
size: -
CDR3: CAIRSGGVTDTQYF
DNA: TGTGCCATCCGTAGCGGGGGGGTCACAGATACGCAGTATTTT

D: -
J: TRBJ2-7
V: TRBV10-3
size: -
CDR3: CAISESMGLRLEQYF
DNA: TGTGCCATCAGTGAGTCGATGGGCCTTCGGCTCGAGCAGTACTTC

D: TRBD1
J: TRBJ1-2
V: TRBV4-1
size: few
CDR3: CASSGDRGQGYTF
DNA: TGCGCCAGCAGCGGGGACAGGGGGCAAGGCTACACCTTC

D: TRBD1
J: TRBJ2-3
V: TRBV12-3/TRBV12-4
size: many
CDR3: CASSPGQGTTDTQYF
DNA: TGTGCCAGCAGCCCAGGACAGGGGACCACAGATACGCAGTATTTT

D: -
J: TRBJ2-1
V: TRBV29-1
size: many
CDR3: CSVFQLSSYNEQFF
DNA: TGCAGCGTTTTTCAGCTAAGCTCCTACAATGAGCAGTTCTTC

D: -
J: TRBJ1-5
V: TRBV7-9
size: few
CDR3: CASSLGLGVEGNQPQHF
DNA: TGTGCCAGCAGCCTCGGTCTGGGGGTAGAAGGCAATCAGCCCCAGCATTTT

D: -
J: TRBJ1-1
V: TRBV6-5
size: few
CDR3: CASSYGSHTEAFF
DNA: TGTGCCAGCAGTTACGGGTCCCACACTGAAGCTTTCTTT

D: TRBD1
J: TRBJ1-1
V: TRBV5-5
size: few
CDR3: CASSLTGGMNTEAFF
DNA: TGTGCCAGCAGCTTGACAGGGGGTATGAACACTGAAGCTTTCTTT

D: -
J: TRBJ2-5
V: TRBV14
size: -
CDR3: CASSQASGAFQETQYF
DNA: TGTGCCAGCAGCCAAGCCAGTGGGGCCTTTCAAGAGACCCAGTACTTC

D: TRBD1
J: TRBJ1-6
V: TRBV9
size: few
CDR3: CASGLQGAGNSPLHF
DNA: TGTGCCAGCGGATTGCAGGGGGCTGGGAATTCACCCCTCCACTTT

D: -
J: TRBJ2-7
V: TRBV5-1
size: many
CDR3: CASSLGGGRYEQYF
DNA: TGCGCCAGCAGCTTGGGAGGCGGACGCTACGAGCAGTACTTC

D: TRBD1
J: TRBJ2-2
V: TRBV19
size: -
CDR3: CASRTGRAGELFF
DNA: TGTGCCAGCCGGACAGGGCGGGCCGGGGAGCTGTTTTTT

D: TRBD1
J: TRBJ2-5
V: TRBV27
size: many
CDR3: CASRPGTAQETQYF
DNA: TGTGCCAGCAGGCCCGGGACAGCCCAAGAGACCCAGTACTTC

D: -
J: TRBJ2-2
V: TRBV9
size: many
CDR3: CASSVAQSNTGELFF
DNA: TGTGCCAGCAGCGTAGCACAGTCTAACACCGGGGAGCTGTTTTTT

D: -
J: TRBJ1-1
V: TRBV7-2
size: few
CDR3: CASSLAGYAEAFF
DNA: TGTGCCAGCAGCTTAGCAGGTTACGCTGAAGCTTTCTTT

D: -
J: TRBJ2-5
V: TRBV21-1
size: -
CDR3: CASSKGRGAIPKYF
DNA: TGTGCCAGCAGCAAAGGGAGGGGAGCGATCCCCAAGTACTTC

D: TRBD2
J: TRBJ2-3
V: TRBV5-4
size: many
CDR3: CASSLSSGLLATDTQYF
DNA: TGTGCCAGCAGCTTGTCGTCGGGACTACTAGCAACAGATACGCAGTATTTT

D: -
J: TRBJ1-1
V: TRBV10-3
size: -
CDR3: CAISEYGSNTEAFF
DNA: TGTGCCATCAGTGAGTACGGCTCGAACACTGAAGCTTTCTTT

D: TRBD1
J: TRBJ2-1
V: TRBV27
size: -
CDR3: CASSPGTGFYNEQFF
DNA: TGTGCCAGCAGCCCCGGGACAGGGTTTTACAATGAGCAGTTCTTC

D: -
J: TRBJ1-1
V: TRBV27
size: -
CDR3: CASSFEGGMNTEAFF
DNA: TGTGCCAGCAGTTTTGAGGGGGGCATGAACACTGAAGCTTTCTTT

D: -
J: TRBJ2-7
V: TRBV4-3
size: many
CDR3: CASSPQRGGYEQYF
DNA: TGCGCCAGCAGCCCCCAGCGAGGAGGCTACGAGCAGTACTTC

D: TRBD2
J: TRBJ2-3
V: TRBV7-9
size: -
CDR3: CASSSLGGGNTQYF
DNA: TGTGCCAGCAGCTCCCTGGGGGGGGGGAATACGCAGTATTTT

D: -
J: TRBJ2-3
V: TRBV7-8
size: many
CDR3: CASSLVSALGGDTQYF
DNA: TGTGCCAGCAGCTTAGTTAGCGCCTTAGGGGGAGATACGCAGTATTTT

D: -
J: TRBJ2-1
V: TRBV4-1
size: many
CDR3: CASSQAGSTYNEQFF
DNA: TGCGCCAGCAGCCAAGCCGGTAGCACCTACAATGAGCAGTTCTTC

D: -
J: TRBJ1-1
V: TRBV9
size: many
CDR3: CASSVGVALNTEAFF
DNA: TGTGCCAGCAGCGTAGGAGTGGCCCTGAACACTGAAGCTTTCTTT

D: -
J: TRBJ2-3
V: TRBV12-3/TRBV12-4
size: -
CDR3: CASTTEGDTQYF
DNA: TGTGCCAGCACCACCGAGGGAGATACGCAGTATTTT

D: -
J: TRBJ2-3
V: TRBV25-1
size: few
CDR3: CATLGREGRTDTQYF
DNA: TGTGCCACCCTGGGCAGGGAAGGCCGCACAGATACGCAGTATTTT

D: TRBD1
J: TRBJ2-1
V: TRBV20-1
size: few
CDR3: CSAKGQGPYNEQFF
DNA: TGCAGTGCTAAAGGACAGGGCCCCTACAATGAGCAGTTCTTC

D: -
J: TRBJ1-1
V: TRBV6-5
size: -
CDR3: CASSLQEEAEAFF
DNA: TGTGCCAGCAGCCTACAAGAGGAGGCTGAAGCTTTCTTT

D: TRBD1
J: TRBJ1-2
V: TRBV29-1
size: -
CDR3: CSVAGTGGSYGYTF
DNA: TGCAGCGTCGCGGGGACAGGGGGAAGTTATGGCTACACCTTC

D: TRBD1
J: TRBJ2-7
V: TRBV27
size: many
CDR3: CASRTGNYEQYF
DNA: TGTGCCAGCAGGACAGGGAACTACGAGCAGTACTTC

D: -
J: TRBJ2-3
V: TRBV7-2
size: few
CDR3: CASPPMDSSTDTQYF
DNA: TGTGCCAGCCCCCCAATGGACAGTAGCACAGATACGCAGTATTTT

D: TRBD1
J: TRBJ2-1
V: TRBV7-6
size: few
CDR3: CASSFRGRLNEQFF
DNA: TGTGCCAGCAGCTTCAGGGGGCGTCTCAATGAGCAGTTCTTC

D: -
J: TRBJ2-1
V: TRBV29-1
size: few
CDR3: CSVEGVYPYNEQFF
DNA: TGCAGCGTTGAGGGCGTGTACCCCTACAATGAGCAGTTCTTC

D: -
J: TRBJ1-1
V: TRBV7-9
size: -
CDR3: CASTGASQEAFF
DNA: TGTGCCAGCACCGGTGCGTCCCAAGAAGCTTTCTTT

D: -
J: TRBJ1-2
V: TRBV5-1
size: -
CDR3: CASSPGRTVWGYTF
DNA: TGCGCCAGCAGCCCGGGACGGACAGTTTGGGGCTACACCTTC

D: TRBD2
J: TRBJ2-7
V: TRBV4-2
size: few
CDR3: CASSQDLAGGPGEQYF
DNA: TGTGCCAGCAGCCAAGATCTTGCGGGGGGGCCCGGCGAGCAGTACTTC

D: -
J: TRBJ2-2
V: TRBV27
size: -
CDR3: CASSLTPANTGELFF
DNA: TGTGCCAGCAGTCTGACACCCGCGAACACCGGGGAGCTGTTTTTT